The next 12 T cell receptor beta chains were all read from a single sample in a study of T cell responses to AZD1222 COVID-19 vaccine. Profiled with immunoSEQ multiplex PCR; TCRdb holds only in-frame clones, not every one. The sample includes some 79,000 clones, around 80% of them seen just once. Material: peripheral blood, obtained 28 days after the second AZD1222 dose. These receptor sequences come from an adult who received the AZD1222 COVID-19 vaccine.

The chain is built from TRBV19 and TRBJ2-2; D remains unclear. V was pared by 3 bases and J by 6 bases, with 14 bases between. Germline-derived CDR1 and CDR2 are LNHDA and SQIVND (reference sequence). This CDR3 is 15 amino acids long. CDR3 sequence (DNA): TGTGCCAGTAGTATTTTTAGTCCCTCCGCCGGGGAGCTGTTTTTT. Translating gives CASSIFSPSAGELFF.

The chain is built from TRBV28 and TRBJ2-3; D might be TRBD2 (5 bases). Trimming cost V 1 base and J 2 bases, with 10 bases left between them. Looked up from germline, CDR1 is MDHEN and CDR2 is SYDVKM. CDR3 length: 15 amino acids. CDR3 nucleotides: TGTGCCAGCAGTTTATTAAGCGGTCTCACAGATACGCAGTATTTT. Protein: CASSLLSGLTDTQYF.

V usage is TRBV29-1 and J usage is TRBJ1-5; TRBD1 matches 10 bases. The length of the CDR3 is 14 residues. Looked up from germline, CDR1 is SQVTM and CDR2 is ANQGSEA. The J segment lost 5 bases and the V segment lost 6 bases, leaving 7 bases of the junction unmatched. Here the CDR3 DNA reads TGCAGCGTGCGGACAGGGGGGCCCCATCAGCCCCAGCATTTT. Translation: CSVRTGGPHQPQHF.

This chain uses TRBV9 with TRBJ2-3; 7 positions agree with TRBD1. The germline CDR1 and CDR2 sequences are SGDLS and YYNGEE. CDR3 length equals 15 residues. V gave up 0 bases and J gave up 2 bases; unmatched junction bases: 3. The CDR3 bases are TGTGCCAGCAGCGTAGGGACAGGCGACACAGATACGCAGTATTTT. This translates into CASSVGTGDTDTQYF.

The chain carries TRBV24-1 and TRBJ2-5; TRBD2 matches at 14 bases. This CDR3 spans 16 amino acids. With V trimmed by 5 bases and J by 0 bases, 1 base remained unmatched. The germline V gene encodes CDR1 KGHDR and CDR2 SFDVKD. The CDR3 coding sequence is TGTGCCACCAGTGGGGGACTAGCGGGGGACCAAGAGACCCAGTACTTC. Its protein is CATSGGLAGDQETQYF.

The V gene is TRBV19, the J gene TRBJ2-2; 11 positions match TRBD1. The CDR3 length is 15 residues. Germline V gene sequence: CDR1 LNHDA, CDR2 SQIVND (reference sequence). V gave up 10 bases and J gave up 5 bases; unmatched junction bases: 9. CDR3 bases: TGTGCCACTAGAACCGGGACAGGGGGTACCGGGGAGCTGTTTTTT. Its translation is CATRTGTGGTGELFF.

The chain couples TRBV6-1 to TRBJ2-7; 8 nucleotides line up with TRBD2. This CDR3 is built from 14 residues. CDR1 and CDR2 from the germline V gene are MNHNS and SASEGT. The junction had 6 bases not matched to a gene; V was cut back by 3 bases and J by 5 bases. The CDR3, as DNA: TGTGCCAGCAGTGACGGGACTAGGAGGGACGAGCAGTACTTC. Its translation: CASSDGTRRDEQYF.

The CDR3 DNA reads TGTGCCAGCAGCCAAGATACTCGGCCATCGGCTGAGCAGTACTTC. The encoded protein is CASSQDTRPSAEQYF. This chain uses TRBV3-1 (or the pseudogene TRBV3-2) with TRBJ2-7, with D unresolved. The CDR3 is 15 residues long. Germline V gene lookup returns CDR1 LGHDT and CDR2 YNNKEL (reference sequence). Deletions cut 0 bases from V and 7 bases from J, with 16 bases between.

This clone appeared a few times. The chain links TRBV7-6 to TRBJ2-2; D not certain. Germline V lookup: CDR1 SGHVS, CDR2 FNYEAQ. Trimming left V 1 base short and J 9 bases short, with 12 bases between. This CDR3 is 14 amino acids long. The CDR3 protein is CASSLDPTARELFF. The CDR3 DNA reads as TGTGCCAGCAGCTTAGATCCGACGGCGCGGGAGCTGTTTTTT.

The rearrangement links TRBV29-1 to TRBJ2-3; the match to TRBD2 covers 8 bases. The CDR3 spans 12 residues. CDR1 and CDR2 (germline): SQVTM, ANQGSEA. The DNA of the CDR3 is TGCACCGGGGGGGGGCAAACAGATACGCAGTATTTT. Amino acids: CTGGGQTDTQYF.

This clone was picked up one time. CDR3 nucleotides: TGTGCCAGTAAACCGACAGGGTCAGCCGGAAACACCATATATTTT. Its translation: CASKPTGSAGNTIYF. The chain has TRBV19 and TRBJ1-3; 7 bases map to TRBD1. Germline V gene lookup returns CDR1 LNHDA and CDR2 SQIVND (reference sequence). The V gene end was trimmed by 7 bases and the J gene end by 4 bases; junction bases not matched to a gene: 10. The CDR3 is made up of 15 amino acids.

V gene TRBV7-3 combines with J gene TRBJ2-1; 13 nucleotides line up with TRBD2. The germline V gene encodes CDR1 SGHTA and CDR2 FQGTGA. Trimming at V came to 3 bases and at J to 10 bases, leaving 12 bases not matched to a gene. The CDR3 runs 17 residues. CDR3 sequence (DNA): TGTGCCAGCAGCTTGGCCCCGACTAGCGGGGGGAGTTTAGAGCAGTTCTTC. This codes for CASSLAPTSGGSLEQFF.